This T cell receptor beta chain was captured in a study of tissue T cells after allogeneic stem cell transplantation. General study results and limits: This small cohort was clinically heterogeneous, and sampling depth was a limitation. Blood and spleen captured only part of the tissue TCR repertoire. Anatomically similar tissues had similar TCR repertoires within each patient.

Repertoires were generated with immunoSEQ multiplex PCR, while TCRdb's copy carries only in-frame clones and drops some. The data contain about 10,000 clones, approximately 45% of them seen just once; the ten biggest clones take up around 7.1%. Germline-derived CDR1 and CDR2 are KGHPV and FQNQEV (reference sequence). CDR3 length: 13 residues. J was trimmed by 5 bases and V by 6 bases; bases with no gene match: 5. Time point in this sample: mouse harvest day 7 after allogeneic transplant. The graft held 10^6 splenic CD5+ T cells and 10^7 T-cell-depleted bone marrow cells. Notes on this clone: Antigen: not known. Mouse gene names and germline throughout. The CDR3 is cut off 1 residue early in the read; its end comes from the germline J gene.

Specimen: gut tissue. The source is a female BALB/c mouse given C57BL/6 T cells with graft-versus-host disease after an allogeneic hematopoietic cell transplant. The V gene is TRBV26, the J gene TRBJ2-5; 7 bases align to TRBD1. The CDR3 loop is CASRTGRVDTQYF. CDR3 DNA (partial): TGTGCCAGCAGGACAGGGAGGGTAGACACCCAGTAC.